This T cell receptor (beta chain) is from a study of patients and donors after allogeneic stem cell transplantation. TCRdb re-derived calls from the RT-PCR reads in MiXCR, one entry per CDR3 protein. Among over 150,000 distinct CDR3 sequences listed, roughly 31% were seen once. This CDR3 has 15 amino acids. V shed 1 base and J 6 bases; nucleotides not matched to a gene: 0. The germline gives CDR1 LGHNA, CDR2 YSLEER. This receptor was obtained from a human donor who was either an allogeneic HSCT recipient or a stem cell or donor lymphocyte infusion donor (not recorded which). It is not recorded whose cells these are; they may come from a transplant donor. What was sequenced was blood, either unsorted or a sorted T cell fraction (not recorded which). The chain is built from TRBV4-3 and TRBJ2-2, with TRBD2 matching 12 bases. CDR3 amino acids: CASSQGTSGAGELFF. CDR3 nucleotides: TGCGCCAGCAGCCAAGGGACTAGCGGGGCCGGGGAGCTGTTTTTT.